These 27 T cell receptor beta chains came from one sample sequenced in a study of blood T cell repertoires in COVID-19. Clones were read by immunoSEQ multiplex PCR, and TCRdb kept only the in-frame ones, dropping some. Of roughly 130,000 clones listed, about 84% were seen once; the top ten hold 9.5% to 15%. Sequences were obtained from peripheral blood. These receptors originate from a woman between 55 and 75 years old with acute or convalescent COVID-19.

CDR3: CASSQGASTEAFF. CDR3 DNA sequence: TGCGCCAGCAGTCAGGGGGCGTCCACTGAAGCTTTCTTT. The rearrangement links TRBV10-2 to TRBJ1-1; 8 positions agree with TRBD1. The CDR3 sequence is 13 residues long. V was pared by 5 bases and J by 4 bases, with 3 bases of the junction left unmatched. CDR1 WSHSY and CDR2 SAAADI come from the germline V gene.

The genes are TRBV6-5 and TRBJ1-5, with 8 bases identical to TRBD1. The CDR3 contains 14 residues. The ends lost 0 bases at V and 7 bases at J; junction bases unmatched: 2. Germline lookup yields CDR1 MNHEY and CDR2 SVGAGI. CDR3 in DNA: TGTGCCAGCAGTTACTCCCAGGGGGCCCAGCCCCAGCATTTT. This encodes CASSYSQGAQPQHF.

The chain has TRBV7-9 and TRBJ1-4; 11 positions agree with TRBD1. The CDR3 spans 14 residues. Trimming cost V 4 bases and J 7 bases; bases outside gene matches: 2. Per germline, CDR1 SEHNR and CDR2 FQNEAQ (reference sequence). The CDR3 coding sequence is TGTGCCAGCAGCTGGACAGGGGGCGGTGAAAAACTGTTTTTT. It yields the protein CASSWTGGGEKLFF.

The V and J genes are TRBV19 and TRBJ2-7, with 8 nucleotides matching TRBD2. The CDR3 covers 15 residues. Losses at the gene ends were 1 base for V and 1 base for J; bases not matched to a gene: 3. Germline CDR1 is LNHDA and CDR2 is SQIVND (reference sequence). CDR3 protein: CASSIALAGSYEQYF. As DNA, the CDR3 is TGTGCCAGTAGTATAGCGCTAGCGGGTTCCTACGAGCAGTACTTC.

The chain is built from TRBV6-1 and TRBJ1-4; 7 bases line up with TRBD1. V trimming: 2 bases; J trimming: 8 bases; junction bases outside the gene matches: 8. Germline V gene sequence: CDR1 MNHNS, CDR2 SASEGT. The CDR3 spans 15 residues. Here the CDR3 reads CASSELEGAQEKLFF. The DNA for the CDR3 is TGTGCCAGCAGTGAACTTGAGGGGGCACAAGAAAAACTGTTTTTT.

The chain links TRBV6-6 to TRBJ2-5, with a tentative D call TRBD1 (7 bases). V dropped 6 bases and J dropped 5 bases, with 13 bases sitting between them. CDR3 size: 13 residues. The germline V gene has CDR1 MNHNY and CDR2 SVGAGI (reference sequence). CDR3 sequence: CASSRGAGETQYF. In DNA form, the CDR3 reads TGTGCCAGCAGCAGGGGGGCGGGGGAGACCCAGTACTTC.

CDR3 amino acids: CASSYHGQTNYGYTF. CDR3 DNA sequence: TGTGCCAGCAGTTACCACGGACAGACTAACTATGGCTACACCTTC. This chain connects TRBV6-2 or TRBV6-3 to TRBJ1-2, with TRBD1 as a possible D gene (6 bases). The V gene's germline CDR1 is MNHEY and CDR2 SVGEGT. The CDR3 length is 15 residues. Deletions cut 2 bases from V and 0 bases from J, with 10 bases between.

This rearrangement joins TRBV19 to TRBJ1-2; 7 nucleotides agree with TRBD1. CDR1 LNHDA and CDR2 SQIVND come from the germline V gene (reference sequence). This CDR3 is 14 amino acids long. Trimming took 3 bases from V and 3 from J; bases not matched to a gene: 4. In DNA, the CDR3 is TGTGCCAGTAGTATCTCACAGGGGTACTATGGCTACACCTTC. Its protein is CASSISQGYYGYTF.

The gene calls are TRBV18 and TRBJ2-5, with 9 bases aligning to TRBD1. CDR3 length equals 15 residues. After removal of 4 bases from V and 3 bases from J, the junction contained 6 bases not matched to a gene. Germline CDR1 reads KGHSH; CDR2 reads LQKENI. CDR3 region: CASSLKWTGEETQYF. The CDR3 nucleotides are TGTGCCAGCTCACTGAAATGGACAGGGGAAGAGACCCAGTACTTC.

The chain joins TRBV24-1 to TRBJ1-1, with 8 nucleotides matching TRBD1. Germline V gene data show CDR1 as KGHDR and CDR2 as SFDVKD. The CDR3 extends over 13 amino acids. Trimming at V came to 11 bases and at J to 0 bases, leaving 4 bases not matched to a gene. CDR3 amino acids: CAIQGGMNTEAFF. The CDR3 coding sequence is TGTGCCATACAGGGGGGAATGAACACTGAAGCTTTCTTT.

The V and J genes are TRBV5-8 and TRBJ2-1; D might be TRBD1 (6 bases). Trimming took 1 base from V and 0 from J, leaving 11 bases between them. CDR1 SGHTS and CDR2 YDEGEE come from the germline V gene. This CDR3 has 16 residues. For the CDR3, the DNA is TGTGCCAGCAGCTTGCAGGGGAGAAGCTCCTACAATGAGCAGTTCTTC. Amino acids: CASSLQGRSSYNEQFF.

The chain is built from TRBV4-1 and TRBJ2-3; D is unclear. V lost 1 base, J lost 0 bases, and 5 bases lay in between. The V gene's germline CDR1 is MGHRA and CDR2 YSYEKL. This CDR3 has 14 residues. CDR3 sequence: CASSQGLSTDTQYF. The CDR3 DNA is TGCGCCAGCAGCCAAGGACTTAGCACAGATACGCAGTATTTT.

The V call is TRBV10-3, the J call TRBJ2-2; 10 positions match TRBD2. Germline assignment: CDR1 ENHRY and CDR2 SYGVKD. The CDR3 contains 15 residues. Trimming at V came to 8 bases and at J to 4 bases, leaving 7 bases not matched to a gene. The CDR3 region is CAIHGSGGVTGELFF. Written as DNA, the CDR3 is TGTGCCATCCACGGAAGCGGGGGGGTCACCGGGGAGCTGTTTTTT.

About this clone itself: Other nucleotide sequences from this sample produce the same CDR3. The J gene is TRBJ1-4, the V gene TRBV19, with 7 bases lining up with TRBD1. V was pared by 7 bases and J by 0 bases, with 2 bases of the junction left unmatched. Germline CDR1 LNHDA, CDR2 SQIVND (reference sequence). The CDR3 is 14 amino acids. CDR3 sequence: CASKGTATNEKLFF. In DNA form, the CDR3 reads TGTGCCAGTAAAGGGACAGCAACTAATGAAAAACTGTTTTTT.

CDR3 sequence: CASSWGHQDNSPLHF. CDR3 nucleotides: TGTGCCAGCAGTTGGGGACACCAAGATAATTCACCCCTCCACTTT. The chain employs TRBV6-5 and TRBJ1-6, with D possibly TRBD1 on 6 matching bases. The germline V and J ends were trimmed by 4 bases and 5 bases, with 12 bases remaining between them. The CDR3 covers 15 residues. CDR1 is MNHEY, CDR2 SVGAGI, per germline.

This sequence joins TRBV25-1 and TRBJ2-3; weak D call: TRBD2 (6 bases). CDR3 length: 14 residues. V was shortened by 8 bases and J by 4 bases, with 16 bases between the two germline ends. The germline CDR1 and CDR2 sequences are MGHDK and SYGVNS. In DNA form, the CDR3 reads TGTGCCAGCGGCGGGACGGGAAAGCCAGATACGCAGTATTTT. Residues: CASGGTGKPDTQYF.

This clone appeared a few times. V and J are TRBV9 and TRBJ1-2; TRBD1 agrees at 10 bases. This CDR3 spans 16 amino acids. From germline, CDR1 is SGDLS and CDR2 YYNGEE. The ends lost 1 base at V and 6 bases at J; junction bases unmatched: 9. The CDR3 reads CASSVFDRGQSHGYTF. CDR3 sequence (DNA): TGTGCCAGCAGCGTATTTGACAGGGGGCAATCCCATGGCTACACCTTC.

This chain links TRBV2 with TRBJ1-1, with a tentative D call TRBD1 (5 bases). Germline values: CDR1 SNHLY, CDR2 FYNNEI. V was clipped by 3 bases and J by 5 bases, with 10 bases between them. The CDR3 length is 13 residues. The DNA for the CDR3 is TGTGCCAGCAGTGATCGGGGGTATACTGAAGCTTTCTTT. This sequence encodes CASSDRGYTEAFF.

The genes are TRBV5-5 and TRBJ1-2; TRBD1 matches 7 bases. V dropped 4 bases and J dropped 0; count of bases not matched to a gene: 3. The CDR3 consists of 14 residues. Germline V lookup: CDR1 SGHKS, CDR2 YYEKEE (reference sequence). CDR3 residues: CASSRQGANYGYTF. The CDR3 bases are TGTGCCAGCAGCCGACAGGGAGCTAACTATGGCTACACCTTC.

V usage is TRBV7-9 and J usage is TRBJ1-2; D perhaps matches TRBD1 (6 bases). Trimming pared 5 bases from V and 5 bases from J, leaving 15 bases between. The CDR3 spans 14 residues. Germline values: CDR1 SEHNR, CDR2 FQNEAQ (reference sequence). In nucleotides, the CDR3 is TGTGCCAGCAGCGTTGGATCAGGGGTTTATGGCTACACCTTC. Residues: CASSVGSGVYGYTF.

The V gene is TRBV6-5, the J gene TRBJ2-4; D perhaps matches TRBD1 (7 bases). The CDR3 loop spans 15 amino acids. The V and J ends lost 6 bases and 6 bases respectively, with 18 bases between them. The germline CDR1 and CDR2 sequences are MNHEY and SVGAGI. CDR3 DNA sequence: TGTGCCAGCAGCCAAGGAGGGACAGTGGGAAACATTCAGTACTTC. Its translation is CASSQGGTVGNIQYF.

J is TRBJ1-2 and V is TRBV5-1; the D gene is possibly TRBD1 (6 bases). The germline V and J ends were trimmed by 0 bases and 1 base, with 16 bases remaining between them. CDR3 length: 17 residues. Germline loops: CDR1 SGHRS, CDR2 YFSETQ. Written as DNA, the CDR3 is TGCGCCAGCAGCTTGGCGGGGGGGCGAGGTATTAACTATGGCTACACCTTC. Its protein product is CASSLAGGRGINYGYTF.

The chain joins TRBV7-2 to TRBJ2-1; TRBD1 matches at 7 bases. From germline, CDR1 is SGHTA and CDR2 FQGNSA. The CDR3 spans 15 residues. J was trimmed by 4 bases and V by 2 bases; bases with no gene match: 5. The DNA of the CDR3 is TGTGCCAGCAGCTTATCGGGACAGTTGTACAATGAGCAGTTCTTC. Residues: CASSLSGQLYNEQFF.

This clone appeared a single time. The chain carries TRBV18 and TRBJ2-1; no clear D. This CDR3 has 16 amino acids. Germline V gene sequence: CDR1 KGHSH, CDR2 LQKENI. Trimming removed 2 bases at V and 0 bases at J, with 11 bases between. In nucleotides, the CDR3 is TGTGCCAGCTCACCAGGTTTCACCAGCTCCTACAATGAGCAGTTCTTC. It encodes CASSPGFTSSYNEQFF. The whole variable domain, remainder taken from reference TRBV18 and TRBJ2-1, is NAGVMQNPRHLVRRRGQEARLRCSPMKGHSHVYWYRQLPEEGLKFMVYLQKENIIDESGMPKERFSAEFPKEGPSILRIQQVVRGDSAAYFCASSPGFTSSYNEQFFGPGTRLTVL.

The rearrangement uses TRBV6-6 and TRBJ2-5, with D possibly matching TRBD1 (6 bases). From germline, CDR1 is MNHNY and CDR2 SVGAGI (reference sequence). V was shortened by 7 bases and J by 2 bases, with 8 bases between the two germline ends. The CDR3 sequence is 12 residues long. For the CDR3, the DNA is TGTGCCAGCAAACAGGGACAAGAGACCCAGTACTTC. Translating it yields CASKQGQETQYF.

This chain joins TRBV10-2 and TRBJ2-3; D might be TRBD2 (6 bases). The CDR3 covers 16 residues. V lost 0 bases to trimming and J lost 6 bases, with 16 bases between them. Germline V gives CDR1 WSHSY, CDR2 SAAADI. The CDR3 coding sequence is TGCGCCAGCAGTGAGTCGAGTGGGGAGGCGTTCGATACGCAGTATTTT. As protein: CASSESSGEAFDTQYF.

The CDR3, as DNA: TGTGCCAGCAGCCAAGACAGGACTGAAGCTTTCTTT. Translation gives CASSQDRTEAFF. The V gene is TRBV12-3 or TRBV12-4, the J gene TRBJ1-1, with TRBD1 as a possible D gene (6 bases). V was cut by 6 bases and J by 5 bases, with 10 bases left in between. The CDR3 covers 12 residues.